This T cell receptor (beta chain) emerged from a study of T cell responses to AZD1222 COVID-19 vaccine. Per germline, CDR1 LNHDA and CDR2 SQIVND (reference sequence). The CDR3 extends over 11 amino acids. With 10 bases removed from V and 15 bases from J, the gap between germline ends came to 19 bases. Measured with immunoSEQ multiplex PCR; TCRdb has only the in-frame clones, and not every one. The profile covers almost 95,000 clones, with 85% appearing a single time and roughly 4.5% taken by the ten largest. This chain connects TRBV19 to TRBJ2-4; D is ambiguous. The sequence came from an adult who received the AZD1222 COVID-19 vaccine. The sequenced sample was peripheral blood, obtained 28 days after the second AZD1222 dose. CDR3 DNA sequence: TGTGCCACCAAAGACGGGCGCGCTTGGTACTTC. Translation gives CATKDGRAWYF.